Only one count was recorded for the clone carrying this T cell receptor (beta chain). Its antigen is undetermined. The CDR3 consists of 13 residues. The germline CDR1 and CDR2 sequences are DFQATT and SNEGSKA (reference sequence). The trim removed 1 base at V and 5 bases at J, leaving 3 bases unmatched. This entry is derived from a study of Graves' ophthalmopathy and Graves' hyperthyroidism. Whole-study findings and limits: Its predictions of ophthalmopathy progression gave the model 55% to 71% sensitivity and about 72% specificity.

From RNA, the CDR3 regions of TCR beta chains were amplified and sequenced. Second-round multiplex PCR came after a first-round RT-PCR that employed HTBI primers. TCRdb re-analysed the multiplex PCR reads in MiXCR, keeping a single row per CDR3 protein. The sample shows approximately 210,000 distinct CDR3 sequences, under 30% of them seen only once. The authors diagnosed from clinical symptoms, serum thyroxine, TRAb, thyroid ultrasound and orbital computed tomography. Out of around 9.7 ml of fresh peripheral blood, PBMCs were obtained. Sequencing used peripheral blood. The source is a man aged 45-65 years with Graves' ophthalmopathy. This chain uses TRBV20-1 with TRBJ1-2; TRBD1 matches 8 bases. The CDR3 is CSARATGGYGYTF. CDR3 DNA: TGCAGTGCTAGAGCTACAGGGGGTTATGGCTACACCTTC.